This T cell receptor beta chain derives from a study of T cell repertoires in cytomegalovirus infection (dated by TCRdb to the late 2010s). In terms of the full investigation: Donor HLA type was relevant to the analysis, as public TCR beta signatures indicated carriage of CMV infection together with the matching HLA type. Broad study findings and their caveats: Cumulative frequency of public TCR beta family members discriminated carriers of CMV infection plus the relevant HLA type in this cohort and an independent approximately 360-donor cohort. In the ex vivo response, HLA-C-restricted CMV-specific TCR beta clonotypes were dominant, and in two of eight donors the single most frequent clonotype came from this HLA-C-restricted group.

This clonotype was counted at least ten times. Its cognate antigen has yet to be identified. The input lacks base qualities; no much larger clone sits a single base away. The sample was run on an Illumina HiSeq 1500. TCRdb trimmed public reads at Q25 via fastp, called clones via MiXCR and kept in-frame beta chains. CDR3 protein sequences are deduplicated, and each keeps its most common genes and DNA. This sample is represented by about 150,000 distinct CDR3 sequences; roughly a quarter of them were singletons. The leading ten clones occupy roughly 11% of the sample. This receptor was identified in a human donor in good health (CMV status not recorded). Some clones in this sample may be carry-over from other donors' samples. The sample comprised PBMCs.

The nucleotide sequence reads TGTGCCAGCAGCCCACGCCGACTAGCGGGAGTTGAGCAGTACTTC. It specifies CASSPRRLAGVEQYF. The rearrangement joined TRBV28 to TRBJ2-7; 12 central nucleotides agree with TRBD2. The CDR3 goes from the cysteine to the phenylalanine over 15 residues. Left in the record is the CDR3 DNA by itself, 45 bases read in frame from the first base. Looking up the germline V gene yields CDR1 MDHEN and CDR2 SYDVKM. Trimming leaves V shorter by 6 bases and J shorter by 7 bases, with the junction holding 10 bases beyond the gene matches.